This T cell receptor beta chain comes out of a study of STAT5B mutations in CD4+ large granular lymphocyte leukemia. Healthy controls were blood donor buffy coats. The method was immunoSEQ multiplex PCR; TCRdb's version includes in-frame clones alone and lacks a portion of them. In the table there are around 50,000 clones, around 81% of which are singletons. Germline-derived CDR1 and CDR2 are SGHDN and FVKESK. The V end lost 0 bases, the J end lost 6 bases, and 9 bases lay between the germline ends. This CDR3 contains 13 residues. Sequencing used CD4+ T cells from blood buffy coats. This chain uses TRBV14 with TRBJ2-7; weak D call: TRBD2 (6 bases). This sequence originates from a human donor in good health. The CDR3 sequence is CASSQDYGSEQYF. In DNA, the CDR3 is TGTGCCAGCAGCCAAGATTACGGGAGCGAGCAGTACTTC. Combining the CDR3 with reference TRBV14 and TRBJ2-7 gives the whole variable domain EAGVTQFPSHSVIEKGQTVTLRCDPISGHDNLYWYRRVMGKEIKFLLHFVKESKQDESGMPNNRFLAERTGGTYSTLKVQPAELEDSGVYFCASSQDYGSEQYFGPGTRLTVT.